Below are 5 T cell receptor beta chains sequenced from a single sample in a study of patients and donors after allogeneic stem cell transplantation. MiXCR, applied by TCRdb to the RT-PCR reads, yields one record per CDR3 protein. The table has about 960,000 distinct CDR3 sequences, 15% to 20% seen once; the top ten hold around 5.5%. The sequenced material came from blood, either unsorted or a sorted T cell fraction (not recorded which). All receptors come from a human donor who was either an allogeneic HSCT recipient or a stem cell or donor lymphocyte infusion donor (not recorded which). It is not recorded whose cells these are; they may come from a transplant donor.

CDR3 sequence (DNA): TGTGCCAGCAGCGGATTGGGGTCAGCCAAAAACATTCAGTACTTC. It is translated as CASSGLGSAKNIQYF. The chain combines TRBV25-1 with TRBJ2-4, with D unclear. The V gene lost 6 bases and the J gene lost 0 bases, with 12 bases spanning the gap. The CDR3 length is 15 residues. CDR1 MGHDK and CDR2 SYGVNS come from the germline V gene.

This clonotype was seen many times. The chain joins TRBV12-3 or TRBV12-4 to TRBJ2-2; TRBD1 might be the D (8 bases). V was cut by 6 bases and J by 5 bases, with 13 bases left in between. The CDR3 runs to 14 residues. Written as DNA, the CDR3 is TGTGCCAGCAGGGAACAGGGGGGGACCGGGGAGCTGTTTTTT. It codes for CASREQGGTGELFF.

The chain joins TRBV2 to TRBJ1-5, with TRBD1 identical over 12 bases. The length of the CDR3 is 18 residues. From germline, CDR1 is SNHLY and CDR2 FYNNEI. The ends lost 5 bases at V and 1 base at J; junction bases unmatched: 9. CDR3 protein: CASSWGTGGGRSNQPQHF. CDR3 bases: TGTGCCAGCAGTTGGGGGACAGGGGGCGGTCGGAGCAATCAGCCCCAGCATTTT.

This clonotype was observed a few times. This CDR3 reads CASSQQGTRGNQPQHF. The CDR3 nucleotides are TGTGCCAGCAGCCAACAGGGCACTAGGGGCAATCAGCCCCAGCATTTT. The chain has TRBV7-9 and TRBJ1-5; D is perhaps TRBD1 (6 bases). CDR3 length: 16 amino acids. Trimming pared 5 bases from V and 2 bases from J, leaving 16 bases between. Per the germline V gene, CDR1 is SEHNR and CDR2 is FQNEAQ (reference sequence).

The chain joins TRBV27 to TRBJ2-1; D is unresolved. V was pared by 6 bases and J by 6 bases, with 12 bases between. The CDR3 has 13 amino acids. Germline V gene lookup returns CDR1 MNHEY and CDR2 SMNVEV (reference sequence). The CDR3 region is CASSPPIGNEQFF. The CDR3 DNA reads TGTGCCAGCAGCCCGCCGATAGGCAATGAGCAGTTCTTC.